These 3 T cell receptor beta chains share one sample of origin, sequenced in a study of blood T cell repertoires in COVID-19. Measured with immunoSEQ multiplex PCR; TCRdb has only the in-frame clones, and not every one. The sample holds about 190,000 clones, about nine tenths seen once. The source material was peripheral blood. All receptors derive from a man aged 50-59 years with acute or convalescent COVID-19.

This clone was seen just once. J is TRBJ2-2 and V is TRBV4-3; TRBD2 aligns across 8 bases. Unmatched junction bases numbered 10, after V lost 1 base and J lost 6 bases. Germline V gives CDR1 LGHNA, CDR2 YSLEER. CDR3 length: 17 residues. CDR3 DNA: TGCGCCAGCAGCCAAGCCTTCGGGGGGGCCGCGGCCGGGGAGCTGTTTTTT. Translating gives CASSQAFGGAAAGELFF.

This chain uses TRBV27 with TRBJ2-7, with 9 bases fitting TRBD1. Germline V gives CDR1 MNHEY, CDR2 SMNVEV (reference sequence). The V segment lost 2 bases and the J segment 5 bases; nucleotides outside the gene matches: 4. The CDR3 spans 14 residues. CDR3 nucleotides: TGTGCCAGCAGTTTAAAACGGGACAGGGACGAGCAGTACTTC. This encodes CASSLKRDRDEQYF.

The chain couples TRBV30 to TRBJ1-5; the match to TRBD1 covers 8 bases. With V trimmed by 2 bases and J by 5 bases, 2 bases remained unmatched. Germline-derived CDR1 and CDR2 are GTSNPN and SVGIG (reference sequence). This CDR3 is built from 13 residues. The CDR3 sequence is CAWSRTGYQPQHF. In nucleotides, the CDR3 is TGTGCCTGGAGTCGGACAGGGTATCAGCCCCAGCATTTT.